This T cell receptor (beta chain) was sequenced for a study of cytomegalovirus exposure and HLA in healthy donors. Points from the study as a whole: As was reported, the HLA-A and HLA-B alleles of most subjects were accurately predicted from TCR beta sequences. Earlier analysis found most TCR beta V segments productive about 87% or about 30% of the time.

Primers: 60 Vbeta forward and 13 Jbeta reverse. Here immunoSEQ multiplex PCR was the method, and the copy in TCRdb shows in-frame clones only, minus some. Of about 180,000 clones in the sample, over 80% were seen once. The CDR3 has 19 amino acids. The trim removed 1 base at V and 1 base at J, leaving 10 bases unmatched. CDR1 is SGHAT, CDR2 FQNNGV, per germline. A remark on this clone: Antigen specificity is unknown.

The chain has TRBV11-2 and TRBJ2-5; TRBD2 matches 12 bases. The sequenced sample was PBMCs. This receptor was taken from a man aged 35 to 55 in good health and CMV-seronegative. CDR3 DNA: TGTGCCAGCAGCTTAGTCTCCGTGGGACTAGCGGGCCCCCAAGAGACCCAGTACTTC. Its translation is CASSLVSVGLAGPQETQYF.